Listed below are T cell receptor beta chains from one sample, sequenced in a study of T cell clonotyping in hematopoietic cell transplantation. The repertoire was sequenced with immunoSEQ multiplex PCR; TCRdb's copy has only in-frame clones and lacks some. The data hold about 50,000 clones, with around 84% observed a single time. Here the sequenced sample was peripheral blood mononuclear cells, taken before stem cell transplant. These receptors originate from a man aged 60-69 years with biphenotypic leukemia. Some clones in this sample may be carry-over from other donors' samples. Both conserved end residues are part of each CDR3. The order of the fields is V gene, D gene, J gene, clone size, CDR3 DNA, CDR3 protein. D genes are given only for firm matches. Size values are once, few and many counts, or a class for expanded clones, and some rows have none.

V gene: TRBV21-1; D gene: NA; J gene: TRBJ1-4; clone size: NA; CDR3 DNA: TGTGCCAGCAGCCGCCCCCCGGGGACCTTCGGGTCCCGAGGCAAAGAAAAACTGTTTTTT; CDR3 protein: CASSRPPGTFGSRGKEKLFF
V gene: TRBV9; D gene: NA; J gene: TRBJ2-3; clone size: few; CDR3 DNA: TGTGCCAGCAGCGTAGGTCCTAGCTACACAGATACGCAGTATTTT; CDR3 protein: CASSVGPSYTDTQYF
V gene: TRBV9; D gene: TRBD2; J gene: TRBJ2-1; clone size: NA; CDR3 DNA: TGTGCCAGCAGCGCGAGACTAGCGGGAGGGATGGACGAGCAGTTCTTC; CDR3 protein: CASSARLAGGMDEQFF
V gene: TRBV7-8; D gene: TRBD1; J gene: TRBJ1-3; clone size: once; CDR3 DNA: TGTGCCAGCAGCCTGGACAGGGTTTCTGGAAACACCATATATTTT; CDR3 protein: CASSLDRVSGNTIYF
V gene: TRBV9; D gene: NA; J gene: TRBJ1-5; clone size: NA; CDR3 DNA: TGTGCCAGCAGCGTAGACCTTTATCAGCCCCAGCATTTT; CDR3 protein: CASSVDLYQPQHF
V gene: TRBV7-3; D gene: NA; J gene: TRBJ2-7; clone size: NA; CDR3 DNA: TGTGCCAGCAGCTCCCCCCCGTCCTACGAGCAGTACTTC; CDR3 protein: CASSSPPSYEQYF
V gene: TRBV4-1; D gene: TRBD2; J gene: TRBJ2-7; clone size: few; CDR3 DNA: TGCGCCAGCAGCCAACTTGGGACTAGCGGGAGAGGGGCCTACGAGCAGTACTTC; CDR3 protein: CASSQLGTSGRGAYEQYF
V gene: TRBV9; D gene: TRBD1; J gene: TRBJ2-7; clone size: NA; CDR3 DNA: TGTGCCAGCAGCGAAAACCCGGGACAGGGGAGCGAGCAGTACTTC; CDR3 protein: CASSENPGQGSEQYF
V gene: TRBV11-3; D gene: NA; J gene: TRBJ2-7; clone size: NA; CDR3 DNA: TGTGCCAGCAGCTTAGATACGGGCAGCTCCTACGAGCAGTACTTC; CDR3 protein: CASSLDTGSSYEQYF
V gene: TRBV28; D gene: TRBD1; J gene: TRBJ1-5; clone size: NA; CDR3 DNA: TGTGCCAGCAGAAAAGACAGGGCCCCTGTTAGCAATCAGCCCCAGCATTTT; CDR3 protein: CASRKDRAPVSNQPQHF
V gene: TRBV9; D gene: NA; J gene: TRBJ2-1; clone size: NA; CDR3 DNA: TGTGCCAGCAGCGTAGGAAATAGCGTATACAATGAGCAGTTCTTC; CDR3 protein: CASSVGNSVYNEQFF
V gene: TRBV19; D gene: TRBD2; J gene: TRBJ2-2; clone size: NA; CDR3 DNA: TGTGCCAGTATGAGTGGGGCGGGAGCATTCGCCGGGGAGCTGTTTTTT; CDR3 protein: CASMSGAGAFAGELFF
V gene: TRBV7-9; D gene: NA; J gene: TRBJ2-3; clone size: NA; CDR3 DNA: TGTGCCAGCAGCCTCGGCGCGGTTGGTACGCAGTATTTT; CDR3 protein: CASSLGAVGTQYF
V gene: TRBV6-6; D gene: NA; J gene: TRBJ2-3; clone size: NA; CDR3 DNA: TGTGCCAGCAGTTACCGCCTCCCAAGCACAGATACGCAGTATTTT; CDR3 protein: CASSYRLPSTDTQYF
V gene: TRBV7-6; D gene: NA; J gene: TRBJ2-7; clone size: NA; CDR3 DNA: TGTGCCAGCAGCACCCTCGGGGTGGACAAGCAGTACTTC; CDR3 protein: CASSTLGVDKQYF
V gene: TRBV19; D gene: TRBD2; J gene: TRBJ2-1; clone size: NA; CDR3 DNA: TGTGCCAGTAGTAGCCTCAGAGCGGGAGGGAGGAATGAGCAGTTCTTC; CDR3 protein: CASSSLRAGGRNEQFF
V gene: TRBV6-1; D gene: NA; J gene: TRBJ1-5; clone size: once; CDR3 DNA: TGTGCCAGCAGTGAAAATTATTGGGGGGGCCAGCCCCAGCATTTT; CDR3 protein: CASSENYWGGQPQHF
V gene: TRBV6-5; D gene: TRBD1; J gene: TRBJ2-7; clone size: NA; CDR3 DNA: TGTGCCAGCAGTATCACAGGGGGCCTTGCCTACGAGCAGTACTTC; CDR3 protein: CASSITGGLAYEQYF
V gene: TRBV9; D gene: NA; J gene: TRBJ2-7; clone size: NA; CDR3 DNA: TGTGCCAGCAGCGTTGCAGGATCCGTCGCCTACGAGCAGTACTTC; CDR3 protein: CASSVAGSVAYEQYF
V gene: TRBV5-1; D gene: NA; J gene: TRBJ1-1; clone size: NA; CDR3 DNA: TGCGCCAGCAGAACCGGGAGGCTGAACACTGAAGCTTTCTTT; CDR3 protein: CASRTGRLNTEAFF
V gene: TRBV5-1; D gene: NA; J gene: TRBJ1-1; clone size: NA; CDR3 DNA: TGCGCCAGCAGATACACAACGAACACTGAAGCTTTCTTT; CDR3 protein: CASRYTTNTEAFF
V gene: TRBV5-6; D gene: TRBD2; J gene: TRBJ2-1; clone size: NA; CDR3 DNA: TGTGCCAGCAGCGCTACGAGCGGGAGGGACACGATAACTCCCAATGAGCAGTTCTTC; CDR3 protein: CASSATSGRDTITPNEQFF
V gene: TRBV28; D gene: TRBD2; J gene: TRBJ2-3; clone size: NA; CDR3 DNA: TGTGCCAGCAGCGGCGGGAGCGGGGGCACAGATACGCAGTATTTT; CDR3 protein: CASSGGSGGTDTQYF
V gene: TRBV30; D gene: TRBD2; J gene: TRBJ2-5; clone size: NA; CDR3 DNA: TGTGCCTGGAGTGGGACTAGCGGCGAGACCCAGTACTTC; CDR3 protein: CAWSGTSGETQYF
V gene: TRBV27; D gene: TRBD1; J gene: TRBJ2-7; clone size: NA; CDR3 DNA: TGTGCCAGCAGTTTCCTACAGGGGAGAGCCTACGAGCAGTACTTC; CDR3 protein: CASSFLQGRAYEQYF
V gene: TRBV7-9; D gene: NA; J gene: TRBJ1-1; clone size: NA; CDR3 DNA: TGTGCCAGCAGCTTACGCGCTGAAGCTTTCTTT; CDR3 protein: CASSLRAEAFF
V gene: TRBV5-4; D gene: NA; J gene: TRBJ2-1; clone size: NA; CDR3 DNA: TGTGCCAGCAGCTTGGACCGGAATACCGGGAATGAGCAGTTCTTC; CDR3 protein: CASSLDRNTGNEQFF
V gene: TRBV7-3; D gene: TRBD2; J gene: TRBJ2-3; clone size: NA; CDR3 DNA: TGTGCCAGCAGCTTAGCTACTAGCGGAGATACGCAGTATTTT; CDR3 protein: CASSLATSGDTQYF
V gene: TRBV4-1; D gene: TRBD1; J gene: TRBJ1-2; clone size: NA; CDR3 DNA: TGCGCCAGCAGCCATAGGGACAGAGTATCGGCTAACTATGGCTACACCTTC; CDR3 protein: CASSHRDRVSANYGYTF
V gene: TRBV7-2; D gene: NA; J gene: TRBJ1-2; clone size: NA; CDR3 DNA: TGTGCCAGCAGCCGAAACCAAATTAGTGGAGGCTACACCTTC; CDR3 protein: CASSRNQISGGYTF
V gene: TRBV5-1; D gene: NA; J gene: TRBJ1-1; clone size: NA; CDR3 DNA: TGCGCCAGCAGCTTGGACAGCTACACTGAAGCTTTCTTT; CDR3 protein: CASSLDSYTEAFF
V gene: TRBV28; D gene: NA; J gene: TRBJ2-3; clone size: NA; CDR3 DNA: TGTGCCAGCAGTTTACCTAGCAGAGATACGCAGTATTTT; CDR3 protein: CASSLPSRDTQYF
V gene: TRBV5-6; D gene: NA; J gene: TRBJ1-1; clone size: NA; CDR3 DNA: TGTGCCAGCAGCTTGGTGTCCGGGGCTTGGAACACTGAAGCTTTCTTT; CDR3 protein: CASSLVSGAWNTEAFF
V gene: TRBV4-2; D gene: NA; J gene: TRBJ1-4; clone size: NA; CDR3 DNA: TGTGCCAGCAGCCAAGAACAATTCGGAAGAAGCGAAAAACTGTTTTTT; CDR3 protein: CASSQEQFGRSEKLFF
V gene: TRBV27; D gene: TRBD1; J gene: TRBJ2-7; clone size: NA; CDR3 DNA: TGTGCCAGCAGTTTGTCGGGACAGGGGGGTCTGTTCTACGAGCAGTACTTC; CDR3 protein: CASSLSGQGGLFYEQYF
V gene: TRBV30; D gene: NA; J gene: TRBJ2-5; clone size: NA; CDR3 DNA: TGTGCCTGGAGCTTGACATTCCAAGAGACCCAGTACTTC; CDR3 protein: CAWSLTFQETQYF
V gene: TRBV28; D gene: NA; J gene: TRBJ2-5; clone size: NA; CDR3 DNA: TGTGCCAGCAGACCCATAACTAGGGAGACCCAGTACTTC; CDR3 protein: CASRPITRETQYF
V gene: TRBV28; D gene: TRBD1; J gene: TRBJ2-7; clone size: NA; CDR3 DNA: TGTGCCAGCAGTCTTGGGGACAGCTCCTACGAGCAGTACTTC; CDR3 protein: CASSLGDSSYEQYF
V gene: TRBV2; D gene: TRBD2; J gene: TRBJ2-5; clone size: once; CDR3 DNA: TGTGCCAGCAGTGGAGATGGGACTAGCGGGAGAAAGCAAGAGACCCAGTACTTC; CDR3 protein: CASSGDGTSGRKQETQYF
V gene: TRBV10-2; D gene: NA; J gene: TRBJ1-3; clone size: once; CDR3 DNA: TGCGCCAGCAGTGAGTCCCGAGGGGGGGAGGCTGGAAACACCATATATTTT; CDR3 protein: CASSESRGGEAGNTIYF
V gene: TRBV7-3; D gene: NA; J gene: TRBJ2-2; clone size: NA; CDR3 DNA: TGTGCCAGCAGCCATAACACCGGGGAGCTGTTTTTT; CDR3 protein: CASSHNTGELFF
V gene: TRBV4-1; D gene: NA; J gene: TRBJ1-5; clone size: NA; CDR3 DNA: TGCGCCAGCAGCCAAGTGCCAGGGCTTTATAGCAATCAGCCCCAGCATTTT; CDR3 protein: CASSQVPGLYSNQPQHF
V gene: TRBV30; D gene: NA; J gene: TRBJ1-3; clone size: NA; CDR3 DNA: TGTGCCTGGAGTGCCGATGGAAACACCATATATTTT; CDR3 protein: CAWSADGNTIYF
V gene: TRBV6-5; D gene: NA; J gene: TRBJ2-1; clone size: NA; CDR3 DNA: TGTGCCAGCAGTCCGCCAGACAGCTACAATGAGCAGTTCTTC; CDR3 protein: CASSPPDSYNEQFF
V gene: TRBV5-8; D gene: NA; J gene: TRBJ1-2; clone size: NA; CDR3 DNA: TGTGCCAGCAGCTTCCTGGACTATGGCTACACCTTC; CDR3 protein: CASSFLDYGYTF
V gene: TRBV4-2; D gene: NA; J gene: TRBJ1-1; clone size: NA; CDR3 DNA: TGTGCCAGCAGCCAGGGGGGAGGCCCGCCTGAAGCTTTCTTT; CDR3 protein: CASSQGGGPPEAFF
V gene: TRBV4-3; D gene: NA; J gene: TRBJ2-7; clone size: NA; CDR3 DNA: TGCGCCAGCAGCCAAGATCGGACTGGGCCGTACGAGCAGTACTTC; CDR3 protein: CASSQDRTGPYEQYF
V gene: TRBV7-8; D gene: NA; J gene: TRBJ2-7; clone size: NA; CDR3 DNA: TGTGCCAGCAGCTTAGAGAGTAGCTCGGCCGAGCAGTACTTC; CDR3 protein: CASSLESSSAEQYF
V gene: TRBV7-9; D gene: NA; J gene: TRBJ1-1; clone size: NA; CDR3 DNA: TGTGCCAGCAGCTCAAACAGACAGCACCAGAACACTGAAGCTTTCTTT; CDR3 protein: CASSSNRQHQNTEAFF
V gene: TRBV4-3; D gene: NA; J gene: TRBJ1-2; clone size: once; CDR3 DNA: TGCGCCAGCGGTTATTTAGGACTTCAGGGCTCCTATGGCTACACCTTC; CDR3 protein: CASGYLGLQGSYGYTF
V gene: TRBV30; D gene: TRBD2; J gene: TRBJ2-7; clone size: NA; CDR3 DNA: TGTGCCTGGGCACGGACTAGCGGAGGACGTAGCTCCTACGAGCAGTACTTC; CDR3 protein: CAWARTSGGRSSYEQYF
V gene: TRBV9; D gene: NA; J gene: TRBJ2-6; clone size: NA; CDR3 DNA: TGTGCCAGCAGCGTAACGGCAGGCTCTGGGGCCAACGTCCTGACTTTC; CDR3 protein: CASSVTAGSGANVLTF
V gene: TRBV19; D gene: NA; J gene: TRBJ1-5; clone size: NA; CDR3 DNA: TGTGCCAGTAGTATAGGTGGCGGGGAGGGGGATCAGCCCCAGCATTTT; CDR3 protein: CASSIGGGEGDQPQHF
V gene: TRBV5-5; D gene: NA; J gene: TRBJ2-7; clone size: NA; CDR3 DNA: TGTGCCAGCAGCTTGGAGCTTTCCTACGAGCAGTACTTC; CDR3 protein: CASSLELSYEQYF
V gene: TRBV5-1; D gene: TRBD1; J gene: TRBJ2-3; clone size: NA; CDR3 DNA: TGCGCCAGCAGCCTAGGTTTAACGGACAGGGTGACAGATACGCAGTATTTT; CDR3 protein: CASSLGLTDRVTDTQYF
V gene: TRBV6-5; D gene: TRBD1; J gene: TRBJ1-1; clone size: NA; CDR3 DNA: TGTGCCAGCAGACGACAGGGTAGAAGTATAACTGAAGCTTTCTTT; CDR3 protein: CASRRQGRSITEAFF
V gene: TRBV28; D gene: TRBD2; J gene: TRBJ2-7; clone size: NA; CDR3 DNA: TGTGCCAGCAGTATTAGCGGGAGGGCCGTGTACGAGCAGTACTTC; CDR3 protein: CASSISGRAVYEQYF